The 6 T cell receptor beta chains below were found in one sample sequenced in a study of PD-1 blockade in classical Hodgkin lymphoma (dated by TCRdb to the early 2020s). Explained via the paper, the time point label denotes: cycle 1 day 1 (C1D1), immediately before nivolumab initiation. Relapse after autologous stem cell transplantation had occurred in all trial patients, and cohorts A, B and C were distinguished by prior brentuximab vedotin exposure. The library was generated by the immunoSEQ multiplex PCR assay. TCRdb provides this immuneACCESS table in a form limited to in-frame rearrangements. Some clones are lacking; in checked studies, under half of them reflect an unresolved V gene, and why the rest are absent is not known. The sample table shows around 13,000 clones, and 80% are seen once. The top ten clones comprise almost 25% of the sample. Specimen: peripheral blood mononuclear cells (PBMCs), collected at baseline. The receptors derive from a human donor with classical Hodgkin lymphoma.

Here the CDR3 reads CATSRDNYRGEQYF. The CDR3 region has the DNA TGTGCCACCAGCAGAGACAACTACAGGGGCGAGCAGTACTTC. The rearrangement links TRBV15 to TRBJ2-7; 7 nucleotides line up with TRBD1. The CDR3 runs to 14 residues. Germline V gene data show CDR1 as LNHNV and CDR2 as YYDKDF (reference sequence). V lost 0 bases, J lost 6 bases, and 5 bases stayed unmatched.

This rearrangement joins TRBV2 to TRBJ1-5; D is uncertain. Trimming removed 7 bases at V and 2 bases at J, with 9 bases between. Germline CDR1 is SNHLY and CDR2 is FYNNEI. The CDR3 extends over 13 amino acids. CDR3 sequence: CASTVDGNQPQHF. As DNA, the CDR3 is TGTGCCAGCACCGTGGACGGCAATCAGCCCCAGCATTTT.

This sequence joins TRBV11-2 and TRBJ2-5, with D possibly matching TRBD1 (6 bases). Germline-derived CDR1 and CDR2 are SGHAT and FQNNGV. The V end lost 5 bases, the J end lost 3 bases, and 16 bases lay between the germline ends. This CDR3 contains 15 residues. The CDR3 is CASSQDSIREETQYF. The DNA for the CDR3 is TGTGCCAGCAGCCAGGACAGCATAAGAGAAGAGACCCAGTACTTC.

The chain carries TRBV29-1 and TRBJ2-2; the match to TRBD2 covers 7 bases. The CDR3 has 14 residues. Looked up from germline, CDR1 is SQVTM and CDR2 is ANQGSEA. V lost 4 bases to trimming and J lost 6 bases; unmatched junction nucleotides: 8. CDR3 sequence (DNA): TGCAGCGTTGGAGGAGGTGCGGGGGCCGGGGAGCTGTTTTTT. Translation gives CSVGGGAGAGELFF.

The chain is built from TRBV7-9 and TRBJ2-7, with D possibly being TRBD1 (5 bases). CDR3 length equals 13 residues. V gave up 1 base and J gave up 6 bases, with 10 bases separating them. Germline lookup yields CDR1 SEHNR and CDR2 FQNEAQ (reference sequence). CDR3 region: CASSLVGASEQYF. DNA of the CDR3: TGTGCCAGCAGCTTAGTAGGGGCGTCCGAGCAGTACTTC. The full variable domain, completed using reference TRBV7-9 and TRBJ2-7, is DTGVSQNPRHKITKRGQNVTFRCDPISEHNRLYWYRQTLGQGPEFLTYFQNEAQLEKSRLLSDRFSAERPKGSFSTLEIQRTEQGDSAMYLCASSLVGASEQYFGPGTRLTVT.

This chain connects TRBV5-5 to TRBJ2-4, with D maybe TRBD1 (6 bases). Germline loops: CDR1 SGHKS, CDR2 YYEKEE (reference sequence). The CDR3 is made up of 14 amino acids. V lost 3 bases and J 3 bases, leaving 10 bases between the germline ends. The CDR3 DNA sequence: TGTGCCAGCAGCTCGACAGGAGACAAAAACATTCAGTACTTC. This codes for CASSSTGDKNIQYF.